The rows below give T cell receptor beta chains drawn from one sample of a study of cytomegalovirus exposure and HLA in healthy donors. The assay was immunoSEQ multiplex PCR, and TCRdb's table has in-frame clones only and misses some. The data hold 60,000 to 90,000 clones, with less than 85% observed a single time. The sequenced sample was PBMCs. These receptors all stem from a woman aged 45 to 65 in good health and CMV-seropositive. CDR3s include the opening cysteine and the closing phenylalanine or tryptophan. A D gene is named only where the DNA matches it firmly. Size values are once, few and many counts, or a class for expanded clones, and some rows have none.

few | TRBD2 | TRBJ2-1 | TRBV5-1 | CASSLDAGRLAGFF | TGCGCCAGCAGCTTGGATGCCGGGAGACTAGCAGGGTTCTTC
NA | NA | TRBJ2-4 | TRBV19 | CASSYREENIQYF | TGTGCCAGTAGTTATAGGGAGGAAAACATTCAGTACTTC
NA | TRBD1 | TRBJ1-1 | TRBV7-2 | CASSSTSGGAEAFF | TGTGCCAGCAGCTCAACTTCAGGGGGCGCTGAAGCTTTCTTT
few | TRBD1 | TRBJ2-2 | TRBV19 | CASSGTGRIGELFF | TGTGCCAGTAGCGGGACAGGGAGGATCGGGGAGCTGTTTTTT
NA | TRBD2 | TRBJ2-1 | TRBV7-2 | CASSLSGRASEQFF | TGTGCCAGCAGCTTGAGCGGGAGGGCCAGTGAGCAGTTCTTC
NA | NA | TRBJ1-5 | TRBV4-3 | CASSQDLYRVDQPQHF | TGCGCCAGCAGCCAAGATTTATACAGGGTAGATCAGCCCCAGCATTTT
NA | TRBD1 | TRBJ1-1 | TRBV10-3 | CAIKIQGDTEAFF | TGTGCCATCAAGATACAGGGGGACACTGAAGCTTTCTTT
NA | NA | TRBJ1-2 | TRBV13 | CASSLEGKVWGLDYGYTF | TGTGCCAGCAGCTTAGAAGGCAAGGTTTGGGGACTCGACTATGGCTACACCTTC
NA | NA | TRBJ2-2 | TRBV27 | CASRPTGFYTSTGELFF | TGTGCCAGCAGACCTACAGGGTTCTATACGAGCACCGGGGAGCTGTTTTTT
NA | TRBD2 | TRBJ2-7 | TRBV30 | CAWSILAGTYEQYF | TGTGCCTGGAGTATTCTAGCGGGAACCTACGAGCAGTACTTC
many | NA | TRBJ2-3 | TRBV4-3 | CASSHRQAYTDTQYF | TGCGCCAGCAGCCACAGACAGGCTTACACAGATACGCAGTATTTT
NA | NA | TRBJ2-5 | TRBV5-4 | CASSLRGGETQYF | TGTGCCAGCAGCTTGAGGGGTGGAGAGACCCAGTACTTC
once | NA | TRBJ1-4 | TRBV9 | CASSVGRTNEKLFF | TGTGCCAGCAGCGTAGGTCGGACTAATGAAAAACTGTTTTTT
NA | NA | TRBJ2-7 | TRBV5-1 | CASSLAPENYEQYF | TGCGCCAGCAGCTTGGCCCCGGAGAACTACGAGCAGTACTTC
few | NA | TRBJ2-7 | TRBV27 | CASSSFPYEQYF | TGTGCCAGCAGTTCTTTCCCCTACGAGCAGTACTTC
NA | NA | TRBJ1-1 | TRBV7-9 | CATGRGPVTEAFF | TGTGCCACGGGGAGGGGACCGGTGACTGAAGCTTTCTTT
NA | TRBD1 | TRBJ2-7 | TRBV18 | CASSLGQVYEQYF | TGTGCCAGCTCACTGGGACAGGTCTACGAGCAGTACTTC
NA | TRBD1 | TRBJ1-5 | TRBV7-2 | CASSSGIPTGNQPQHF | TGTGCCAGCAGCTCGGGTATTCCGACAGGGAATCAGCCCCAGCATTTT
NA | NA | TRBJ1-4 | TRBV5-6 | CASSRGTLTEKLFF | TGTGCCAGCAGCCGGGGGACTCTCACAGAAAAACTGTTTTTT
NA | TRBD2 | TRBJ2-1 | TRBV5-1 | CASSLGSGPGLANEQFF | TGCGCCAGCAGCTTGGGGAGCGGTCCGGGACTAGCGAATGAGCAGTTCTTC
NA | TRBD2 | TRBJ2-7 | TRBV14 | CASSPPGGGEQYF | TGTGCCAGCAGCCCCCCGGGGGGGGGCGAGCAGTACTTC
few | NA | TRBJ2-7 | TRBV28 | CASSLGRFYEQYF | TGTGCCAGCAGTTTAGGCAGATTCTACGAGCAGTACTTC
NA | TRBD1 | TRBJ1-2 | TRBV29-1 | CSALSGTEYGYTF | TGCAGCGCCTTGTCCGGGACAGAATATGGCTACACCTTC
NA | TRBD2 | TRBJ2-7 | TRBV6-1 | CASSARGASGRAYEQYF | TGTGCCAGCAGTGCCCGGGGGGCTAGCGGGAGGGCCTACGAGCAGTACTTC
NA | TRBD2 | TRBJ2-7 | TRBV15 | CATSGGDLNEQYF | TGTGCCACCAGCGGGGGGGACCTAAACGAGCAGTACTTC
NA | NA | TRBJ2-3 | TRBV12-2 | CASRLEGRGRGDSTDTQYF | TGTGCAAGTCGCTTAGAAGGTCGGGGCAGGGGGGATAGCACAGATACGCAGTATTTT
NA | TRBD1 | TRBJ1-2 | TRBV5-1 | CASSPGQGASGYTF | TGCGCCAGCAGCCCCGGACAGGGGGCTTCTGGCTACACCTTC
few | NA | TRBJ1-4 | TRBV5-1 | CASSLDGANEKLFF | TGCGCCAGCAGCTTGGATGGGGCGAATGAAAAACTGTTTTTT
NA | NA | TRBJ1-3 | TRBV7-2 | CASRYAGASGNTIYF | TGTGCCAGCAGATATGCAGGGGCCTCTGGAAACACCATATATTTT
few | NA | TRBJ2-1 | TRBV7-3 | CASSLIGGTEQFF | TGTGCCAGCAGCTTGATTGGGGGGACTGAGCAGTTCTTC
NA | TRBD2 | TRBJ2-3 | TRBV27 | CASSPLLRLAGGPDTQYF | TGTGCCAGCAGTCCCCTACTGCGACTAGCGGGAGGGCCTGATACGCAGTATTTT
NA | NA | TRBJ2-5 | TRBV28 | CASSFSPGQETQYF | TGTGCCAGCAGTTTTTCACCGGGGCAAGAGACCCAGTACTTC
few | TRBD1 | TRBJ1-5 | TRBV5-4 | CASSFGTDQPQHF | TGTGCCAGCAGCTTCGGGACAGATCAGCCCCAGCATTTT
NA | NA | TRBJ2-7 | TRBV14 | CASSRGTLYEQYF | TGTGCCAGCAGCCGAGGGACACTCTACGAGCAGTACTTC
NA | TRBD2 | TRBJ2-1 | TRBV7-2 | CASSPLAGVWNEQFF | TGTGCCAGCAGCCCCTTAGCGGGAGTCTGGAATGAGCAGTTCTTC
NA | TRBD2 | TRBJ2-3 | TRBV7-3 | CASSLTSGSTDTQYF | TGTGCCAGCAGCTTAACTAGCGGGAGCACAGATACGCAGTATTTT
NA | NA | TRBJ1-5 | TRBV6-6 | CASSYSFQQGRQPQHF | TGTGCCAGCAGTTACTCATTTCAACAGGGACGACAGCCCCAGCATTTT